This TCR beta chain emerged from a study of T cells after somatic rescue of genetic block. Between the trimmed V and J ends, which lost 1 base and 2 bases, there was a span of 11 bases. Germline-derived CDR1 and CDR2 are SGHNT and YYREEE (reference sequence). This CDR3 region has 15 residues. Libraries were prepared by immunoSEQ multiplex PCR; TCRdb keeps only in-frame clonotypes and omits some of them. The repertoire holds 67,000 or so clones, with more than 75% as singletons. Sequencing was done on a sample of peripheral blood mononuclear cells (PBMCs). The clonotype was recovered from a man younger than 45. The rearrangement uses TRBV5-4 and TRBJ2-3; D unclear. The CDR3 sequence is CASSLSEFHTDTQYF. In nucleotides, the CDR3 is TGTGCCAGCAGCTTGTCTGAATTCCACACAGATACGCAGTATTTT. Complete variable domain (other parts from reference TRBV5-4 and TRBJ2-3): ETGVTQSPTHLIKTRGQQVTLRCSSQSGHNTVSWYQQALGQGPQFIFQYYREEENGRGNFPPRFSGLQFPNYSSELNVNALELDDSALYLCASSLSEFHTDTQYFGPGTRLTVL.